The rows below give T cell receptor beta chains drawn from one sample of a study of T cells in Graves' hyperthyroidism and ophthalmopathy. TCRdb redid the calling of the multiplex PCR reads with MiXCR, one entry per CDR3 protein. The sample has about 210,000 distinct CDR3 sequences; roughly 18% are singletons. Specimen: blood. The receptors here all came from a man aged 45-65 years with Graves' hyperthyroidism. The CDR3 runs from the conserved cysteine through the conserved F or W. Each record gives: clone size, D gene, J gene, V gene, CDR3 protein, CDR3 DNA. The D gene is left open where the match is weak. Clone sizes are given selectively: once, few, many, or a class where the clone is expanded.

abundance: -; d_gene: -; j_gene: TRBJ2-4; v_gene: TRBV7-9; CDR3aa: CASSPSWGAAKNIQYF; CDR3nt: TGTGCCAGCAGCCCCTCGTGGGGGGCGGCCAAAAACATTCAGTACTTC
abundance: few; d_gene: TRBD1; j_gene: TRBJ1-6; v_gene: TRBV3-1; CDR3aa: CASSPLGTGGLVLHF; CDR3nt: TGTGCCAGCAGCCCGCTGGGGACAGGGGGCTTAGTCCTCCACTTT
abundance: -; d_gene: -; j_gene: TRBJ2-3; v_gene: TRBV19; CDR3aa: CASSIAGAPADTQYF; CDR3nt: TGTGCCAGTAGTATAGCGGGAGCTCCGGCAGATACGCAGTATTTT
abundance: -; d_gene: -; j_gene: TRBJ2-2; v_gene: TRBV20-1; CDR3aa: CSASQITGELFF; CDR3nt: TGCAGTGCCTCACAAATCACCGGGGAGCTGTTTTTT
abundance: many; d_gene: TRBD2; j_gene: TRBJ2-1; v_gene: TRBV11-2; CDR3aa: CASSYRTSGMYEQFF; CDR3nt: TGTGCCAGCAGCTATCGGACTAGCGGGATGTATGAGCAGTTCTTC
abundance: many; d_gene: -; j_gene: TRBJ2-3; v_gene: TRBV11-2; CDR3aa: CASSFWTDTQYF; CDR3nt: TGTGCCAGCAGCTTTTGGACAGATACGCAGTATTTT
abundance: many; d_gene: -; j_gene: TRBJ2-1; v_gene: TRBV12-3/TRBV12-4; CDR3aa: CATRDSSYNEQFF; CDR3nt: TGTGCCACCCGGGACTCATCATACAATGAGCAGTTCTTC
abundance: -; d_gene: -; j_gene: TRBJ1-1; v_gene: TRBV24-1; CDR3aa: CATSDSVNTEAFF; CDR3nt: TGTGCCACCAGTGATTCAGTGAACACTGAAGCTTTCTTT
abundance: few; d_gene: -; j_gene: TRBJ2-5; v_gene: TRBV9; CDR3aa: CASSVGGLETQYF; CDR3nt: TGTGCCAGCAGCGTGGGGGGCTTGGAGACCCAGTACTTC
abundance: -; d_gene: -; j_gene: TRBJ2-5; v_gene: TRBV2; CDR3aa: CASSSLEGDQETQYF; CDR3nt: TGTGCCAGCAGCTCCCTCGAGGGGGACCAAGAGACCCAGTACTTC
abundance: few; d_gene: -; j_gene: TRBJ2-1; v_gene: TRBV7-2; CDR3aa: CASRYTNEQFF; CDR3nt: TGTGCCAGCAGATACACGAATGAGCAGTTCTTC
abundance: -; d_gene: -; j_gene: TRBJ2-1; v_gene: TRBV7-2; CDR3aa: CASRSGASNGNEQFF; CDR3nt: TGTGCCAGCAGGTCCGGGGCCTCGAACGGCAATGAGCAGTTCTTC
abundance: few; d_gene: TRBD2; j_gene: TRBJ2-5; v_gene: TRBV24-1; CDR3aa: CATSDSSGSQETQYF; CDR3nt: TGTGCCACCAGTGATTCTAGCGGGTCACAAGAGACCCAGTACTTC
abundance: -; d_gene: -; j_gene: TRBJ1-5; v_gene: TRBV28; CDR3aa: CASSSIRDQPQHF; CDR3nt: TGTGCCAGCAGTTCGATCAGGGATCAGCCCCAGCATTTT
abundance: -; d_gene: TRBD1; j_gene: TRBJ2-3; v_gene: TRBV18; CDR3aa: CASLQGATDTQYF; CDR3nt: TGTGCCAGCTTACAGGGGGCAACAGATACGCAGTATTTT
abundance: -; d_gene: TRBD2; j_gene: TRBJ2-7; v_gene: TRBV4-2; CDR3aa: CASSHALAASYEQYF; CDR3nt: TGTGCCAGCAGCCATGCTCTAGCGGCATCCTACGAGCAGTACTTC
abundance: many; d_gene: TRBD2; j_gene: TRBJ2-1; v_gene: TRBV5-6; CDR3aa: CASSLLSGRAYNEQFF; CDR3nt: TGTGCCAGCAGCTTGCTTAGCGGGAGGGCCTACAATGAGCAGTTCTTC
abundance: many; d_gene: TRBD1; j_gene: TRBJ1-1; v_gene: TRBV19; CDR3aa: CASTRTGTVNTEAFF; CDR3nt: TGTGCCAGTACTCGAACCGGGACAGTGAACACTGAAGCTTTCTTT
abundance: many; d_gene: TRBD1; j_gene: TRBJ1-2; v_gene: TRBV11-2; CDR3aa: CASSPRTGVYGYTF; CDR3nt: TGTGCCAGCAGCCCCAGGACAGGGGTGTATGGCTACACCTTC
abundance: -; d_gene: -; j_gene: TRBJ1-3; v_gene: TRBV28; CDR3aa: CASSLKYWTDYTLGSGNTIYF; CDR3nt: TGTGCCAGCAGTTTAAAGTATTGGACAGACTACACCCTGGGCTCTGGAAACACCATATATTTT
abundance: many; d_gene: -; j_gene: TRBJ2-1; v_gene: TRBV28; CDR3aa: CASSSPGTTKNEQFF; CDR3nt: TGTGCCAGCAGCTCACCCGGGACCACGAAGAATGAGCAGTTCTTC
abundance: many; d_gene: TRBD1; j_gene: TRBJ1-2; v_gene: TRBV3-1; CDR3aa: CASSQATDRGFYGYTF; CDR3nt: TGTGCCAGCAGCCAAGCAACCGACAGGGGTTTCTATGGCTACACCTTC